This T cell receptor (beta chain) emerged from a study of blood T cell repertoires in COVID-19. The wider study: Sample material is recorded as cDNA or gDNA derived from T cells, B-cell-depleted T cells, or PBMCs.

Original methodology: Quantification of nucleated cells was approximated via reference gene primer amplification. Using immunoSEQ multiplex PCR, the repertoire was profiled, and TCRdb retains in-frame clones only, with some absent. The D gene and trimming were derived from the DNA, and the V and J assignments and clone size from that table. The table includes 310,000 or so clones, around 89% detected once. The germline V gene encodes CDR1 SGHTA and CDR2 FQGTGA. There are 14 residues in the CDR3. Losses at the gene ends were 5 bases for V and 4 bases for J; bases not matched to a gene: 6. This TCR came from a woman between 45 and 65 years old with active or convalescent COVID-19. The V and J genes are TRBV7-3 and TRBJ2-7, with 9 bases lining up with TRBD1. Source material: peripheral blood. The CDR3 coding sequence is TGTGCCAGCAGCCCGGGACAGGGATTATACGAGCAGTACTTC. Translation gives CASSPGQGLYEQYF.